The rows below give T cell receptor beta chains drawn from one sample of a study of blood T cell repertoires in COVID-19. Here immunoSEQ multiplex PCR was the method, and the copy in TCRdb shows in-frame clones only, minus some. This sample has around 63,000 clones; more than 80% occur once, and the top ten carry approximately 1.2%. The sample taken for sequencing was peripheral blood. The receptors were gathered from a woman at least 80 years old with acute or convalescent COVID-19. Each CDR3 is given with its conserved first and last residue. The D gene is left open where the match is weak. Some rows have no size entry. The others give once, few or many, or a class for an expanded clone.

v_gene	j_gene	d_gene	abundance	CDR3aa	CDR3nt
TRBV6-1	TRBJ1-2	.	.	CASSDLEKRGYTF	TGTGCCAGCAGTGATTTAGAGAAGCGGGGCTACACCTTC
TRBV18	TRBJ1-5	.	.	CASSPRLKGDGQPQHF	TGTGCCAGCTCACCGCGGCTCAAGGGGGACGGACAGCCCCAGCATTTT
TRBV6-2/TRBV6-3	TRBJ1-1	.	.	CASSLQDRWNTEAFF	TGTGCCAGCAGCCTACAGGACAGATGGAACACTGAAGCTTTCTTT
TRBV19	TRBJ1-1	TRBD1	few	CASSVVTGRTEAFF	TGTGCCAGTAGTGTTGTGACAGGGCGCACTGAAGCTTTCTTT
TRBV20-1	TRBJ1-2	.	.	CSASPGRTLYGYTF	TGCAGTGCTAGTCCCGGACGGACTCTCTATGGCTACACCTTC
TRBV9	TRBJ1-1	.	.	CASSAGILNTEAFF	TGTGCCAGCAGCGCCGGGATTTTGAACACTGAAGCTTTCTTT
TRBV24-1	TRBJ2-1	TRBD2	.	CATSLAGADEQFF	TGTGCCACCAGTCTAGCGGGGGCCGATGAGCAGTTCTTC
TRBV7-2	TRBJ1-2	.	.	CASTLSLTGDYGYTF	TGTGCCAGCACCCTTTCCCTGACAGGAGACTATGGCTACACCTTC
TRBV5-6	TRBJ2-3	.	.	CASSLAGADTQYF	TGTGCCAGCAGCTTGGCGGGTGCAGATACGCAGTATTTT
TRBV5-5	TRBJ2-5	.	.	CASSLTPTSYETQYF	TGTGCCAGCAGCTTAACCCCGACTAGTTATGAGACCCAGTACTTC
TRBV5-1	TRBJ2-7	TRBD2	.	CASSLPSGSYEQYF	TGCGCCAGCAGCTTACCTAGCGGGAGCTACGAGCAGTACTTC
TRBV5-1	TRBJ2-3	TRBD2	.	CASSWLAGEPDTQYF	TGCGCCAGCAGCTGGCTAGCGGGAGAACCGGATACGCAGTATTTT
TRBV5-1	TRBJ2-5	.	.	CASSSGTPQETQYF	TGCGCCAGCAGTTCCGGGACTCCTCAAGAGACCCAGTACTTC
TRBV15	TRBJ2-7	.	.	CATSSFTGVPYEQYF	TGTGCCACCAGCAGCTTCACGGGGGTTCCCTACGAGCAGTACTTC
TRBV5-1	TRBJ1-5	.	.	CARSAEGGTHF	TGCGCCCGCAGCGCCGAGGGGGGGACTCATTTT
TRBV7-9	TRBJ2-2	.	once	CASKVGADTGELFF	TGTGCCAGCAAGGTGGGGGCCGACACCGGGGAGCTGTTTTTT
TRBV6-5	TRBJ1-2	.	.	CASSSLLWNYGYTF	TGTGCCAGCAGTTCACTACTGTGGAACTATGGCTACACCTTC
TRBV6-5	TRBJ1-3	.	.	CASRPQGDGNTIYF	TGTGCCTCCCGTCCCCAGGGCGATGGAAACACCATATATTTT
TRBV6-2/TRBV6-3	TRBJ2-7	TRBD2	.	CASSQPLARGDDEQYF	TGTGCCAGCAGTCAGCCCCTGGCGCGGGGGGACGACGAGCAGTACTTC
TRBV18	TRBJ1-1	.	.	CASSPSGLDTEAFF	TGTGCCAGCTCACCTAGCGGGTTGGACACTGAAGCTTTCTTT
TRBV19	TRBJ2-3	TRBD2	.	CASSSPRGGNTDTQYF	TGTGCCAGTAGTTCCCCGCGGGGAGGGAACACAGATACGCAGTATTTT
TRBV2	TRBJ2-1	TRBD2	.	CASSGLAGGYNEQFF	TGTGCCAGCAGTGGACTAGCGGGGGGATATAATGAGCAGTTCTTC
TRBV2	TRBJ2-2	.	.	CASRGLLNTGELFF	TGTGCCAGCAGGGGACTGCTGAACACCGGGGAGCTGTTTTTT
TRBV7-8	TRBJ1-1	.	.	CASRSPGANTEAFF	TGTGCCAGCAGAAGTCCTGGAGCGAACACTGAAGCTTTCTTT
TRBV6-2/TRBV6-3	TRBJ2-7	.	once	CASSSTTGFRSYEQYF	TGTGCCAGCAGTTCCACGACAGGATTCAGGTCCTACGAGCAGTACTTC
TRBV7-2	TRBJ1-2	.	.	CASSLAPEGYGYTF	TGTGCCAGCAGCTTAGCGCCGGAGGGGTATGGCTACACCTTC
TRBV6-5	TRBJ1-1	.	.	CASSSYLSGGTTEAFF	TGTGCCAGCAGTTCGTATCTTTCGGGGGGGACCACTGAAGCTTTCTTT
TRBV27	TRBJ2-7	.	.	CASSLSGVGRGTYEQYF	TGTGCCAGCAGTTTATCAGGGGTGGGGCGGGGAACCTACGAGCAGTACTTC
TRBV24-1	TRBJ2-7	.	.	CATSDAHENEQYF	TGTGCCACCAGTGATGCGCATGAGAACGAGCAGTACTTC
TRBV4-1	TRBJ2-5	TRBD1	.	CASSQGEGQLQETQYF	TGCGCCAGCAGCCAGGGTGAGGGACAGCTCCAAGAGACCCAGTACTTC
TRBV9	TRBJ1-3	.	.	CASSSQGGNTIYF	TGTGCCAGCAGCTCCCAGGGGGGAAACACCATATATTTT
TRBV28	TRBJ1-2	TRBD1	.	CASSGDRGKTNYGYTF	TGTGCCAGCAGTGGTGACAGGGGGAAGACTAACTATGGCTACACCTTC
TRBV6-6	TRBJ2-6	.	once	CASSASVSGANVLTF	TGTGCCAGCAGTGCCTCGGTCTCTGGGGCCAACGTCCTGACTTTC
TRBV5-4	TRBJ2-7	TRBD1	once	CASSSRDRASYEQYF	TGTGCCAGCAGCTCCCGGGACAGGGCCTCCTACGAGCAGTACTTC
TRBV7-9	TRBJ1-6	.	.	CASSLVRTANSPLHF	TGTGCCAGCAGCTTAGTAAGGACAGCGAATTCACCCCTCCACTTT
TRBV19	TRBJ2-3	TRBD1	.	CASSIVSGGRDTQYF	TGTGCCAGTAGTATAGTTTCAGGGGGCCGGGATACGCAGTATTTT
TRBV5-8	TRBJ1-3	.	.	CASSPGTTGNTIYF	TGTGCCAGCAGCCCAGGGACTACTGGAAACACCATATATTTT
TRBV30	TRBJ2-1	TRBD2	.	CAWRSGGAYNEQFF	TGTGCCTGGAGGTCTGGGGGGGCCTACAATGAGCAGTTCTTC
TRBV2	TRBJ2-7	.	.	CASRSGFGAYEQYF	TGTGCCAGCAGATCGGGGTTTGGAGCCTACGAGCAGTACTTC
TRBV6-4	TRBJ2-3	TRBD1	.	CASRATGGGTDTQYF	TGTGCCAGCAGGGCGACAGGGGGCGGCACAGATACGCAGTATTTT
TRBV3-1/TRBV3-2	TRBJ2-2	TRBD1	.	CASSPGIRGRLFF	TGTGCCAGCAGCCCAGGAATCAGGGGGCGGCTGTTTTTT
TRBV3-1/TRBV3-2	TRBJ1-2	.	.	CASSLSSVGANYGYTF	TGTGCCAGCAGCCTTTCTTCGGTAGGGGCTAACTATGGCTACACCTTC
TRBV5-1	TRBJ2-2	TRBD2	once	CASRGTSGNTGELFF	TGCGCCAGCAGGGGGACTAGCGGGAACACCGGGGAGCTGTTTTTT
TRBV7-9	TRBJ1-1	.	.	CASGRQVGTEAFF	TGTGCCAGCGGCCGACAGGTCGGAACTGAAGCTTTCTTT
TRBV4-1	TRBJ1-4	TRBD1	.	CASSQDYGTGREKLFF	TGCGCCAGCAGCCAAGATTACGGGACAGGACGTGAAAAACTGTTTTTT
TRBV6-5	TRBJ2-4	TRBD1	.	CASIGQGFKNIQYF	TGTGCCAGCATCGGACAGGGTTTCAAAAACATTCAGTACTTC
TRBV7-2	TRBJ1-3	TRBD1	.	CASSSGQGNTIYF	TGTGCCAGCAGCTCGGGACAGGGAAACACCATATATTTT
TRBV7-2	TRBJ1-4	.	once	CASSSPWGDVNEKLFF	TGTGCCAGCAGCTCACCGTGGGGGGATGTTAATGAAAAACTGTTTTTT
TRBV11-2	TRBJ2-5	TRBD1	once	CASSLRDRGFQETQYF	TGTGCCAGCAGCTTAAGGGACAGGGGATTCCAAGAGACCCAGTACTTC
TRBV28	TRBJ1-2	.	.	CATLVRADYGYTF	TGTGCCACGCTCGTCAGGGCTGACTATGGCTACACCTTC
TRBV5-5	TRBJ1-1	.	few	CASERTANTEAFF	TGTGCCAGCGAAAGGACAGCGAACACTGAAGCTTTCTTT
TRBV10-2	TRBJ2-1	TRBD2	.	CASSERREGYNEQFF	TGCGCCAGCAGTGAGCGGCGGGAGGGCTACAATGAGCAGTTCTTC
TRBV5-1	TRBJ2-2	.	.	CASSFSDTGELFF	TGCGCCAGCAGCTTCAGCGACACCGGGGAGCTGTTTTTT
TRBV4-3	TRBJ2-7	.	.	CASSQDSRDYEQYF	TGCGCCAGCAGCCAAGATAGTCGGGACTACGAGCAGTACTTC